These T cell receptor beta chains were read from a single sample in a study of blood T cell repertoires in COVID-19. The data were produced by immunoSEQ multiplex PCR, yet TCRdb's version contains in-frame clones alone and is incomplete. The table has 150,000 to 200,000 clones, about 81% seen once; the top ten hold more than 7.5%. Sequencing was done on a sample of peripheral blood. Receptors originate from a woman in her seventies with acute or convalescent COVID-19. CDR3s include the opening cysteine and the closing phenylalanine or tryptophan. The order of the fields is D gene, clone size, J gene, V gene, CDR3 DNA, CDR3 protein. A D gene is named only where the DNA matches it firmly. Clone sizes are given selectively: once, few, many, or a class where the clone is expanded.

TRBD1	.	TRBJ1-1	TRBV29-1	TGCAGCGTTGATCAGGGGGTCATGAACACTGAAGCTTTCTTT	CSVDQGVMNTEAFF
.	.	TRBJ1-6	TRBV7-6	TGTGCCAGCAGCTTGGAACAGGATCGTCCCCTCCACTTT	CASSLEQDRPLHF
.	few	TRBJ2-2	TRBV9	TGTGCCAGCAGCCCCATATCCGGGAACACCGGGGAGCTGTTTTTT	CASSPISGNTGELFF
.	.	TRBJ1-5	TRBV19	TGTGCCAGTAGTATAGCCTATCACACAGGGCTCGGTCAGCCCCAGCATTTT	CASSIAYHTGLGQPQHF
TRBD2	.	TRBJ2-1	TRBV5-1	TGCGCCAGCAGCCCTAGCGGAAACTCCTACAATGAGCAGTTCTTC	CASSPSGNSYNEQFF
TRBD1	.	TRBJ1-2	TRBV3-1/TRBV3-2	TGTGCCAGCAGCTCACAGGGGGCTCAATATGGCTACACCTTC	CASSSQGAQYGYTF
.	few	TRBJ1-5	TRBV27	TGTGCCAGCAGACTTACAGGGCAGGATCAGCCCCAGCATTTT	CASRLTGQDQPQHF
TRBD1	.	TRBJ1-2	TRBV7-2	TGTGCCAGCAGCCCGTCGACAGGGGGAAATGGCTACACCTTC	CASSPSTGGNGYTF
.	.	TRBJ2-7	TRBV7-5	TGTGCCAGAAGTTCACCACGCGGCGGCGTACCCTACGAGCAGTACTTC	CARSSPRGGVPYEQYF
TRBD2	once	TRBJ2-1	TRBV7-6	TGTGCCAGCAGCTTAGGAGTCCTGACTAGCGGGAGAGGAGATGAGCAGTTCTTC	CASSLGVLTSGRGDEQFF
TRBD1	.	TRBJ1-3	TRBV6-4	TGTGCCAGCAGTGACTCGGACAGGGAAGGAAACACCATATATTTT	CASSDSDREGNTIYF
.	few	TRBJ1-1	TRBV11-2	TGTGCCAGCAGCAGATTCGACAGGAACACTGAAGCTTTCTTT	CASSRFDRNTEAFF
.	.	TRBJ1-2	TRBV11-2	TGTGCCAGCAGCCCAACGGTCTCCGGCTATGGCTACACCTTC	CASSPTVSGYGYTF
TRBD1	.	TRBJ1-2	TRBV14	TGTGCCAGCAGCCAAAACAGGGGATTGGGCTACACCTTC	CASSQNRGLGYTF
TRBD2	.	TRBJ2-3	TRBV7-2	TGTGCCAGCACCCAGAGCGGGGGCACAGATACGCAGTATTTT	CASTQSGGTDTQYF
TRBD2	.	TRBJ2-3	TRBV11-2	TGTGCCAGCAGCCGTTACACTAGCGGGGTTTCAGATACGCAGTATTTT	CASSRYTSGVSDTQYF
TRBD2	.	TRBJ2-3	TRBV6-4	TGTGCCAGCAGTGACGGGTCATACGATAGCGGGAGCACAGATACGCAGTATTTT	CASSDGSYDSGSTDTQYF
.	.	TRBJ2-7	TRBV19	TGTGCCAGTAGTCCCGGGACACAGGTTGGAGAGCAGTACTTC	CASSPGTQVGEQYF
TRBD1	.	TRBJ1-4	TRBV28	TGTGCCAGCACACGGGGGACAGGGTGGGCGGAAAAACTGTTTTTT	CASTRGTGWAEKLFF
.	.	TRBJ2-2	TRBV10-2	TGCGCCAGCAGGGAGGACTACGCGAACACCGGGGAGCTGTTTTTT	CASREDYANTGELFF
TRBD1	.	TRBJ2-4	TRBV7-2	TGTGCCAGCAGCCGGACAGGGGAAAACATTCAGTACTTC	CASSRTGENIQYF
TRBD1	.	TRBJ1-2	TRBV7-9	TGTGCCAGCAGCCCCCGGGACAGGGTCCCGCCTAACTATGGCTACACCTTC	CASSPRDRVPPNYGYTF
.	.	TRBJ1-4	TRBV7-9	TGTGCCAGCAGCCTAGGCGACAGGCACTTTGGTGAAAAACTGTTTTTT	CASSLGDRHFGEKLFF
TRBD2	.	TRBJ2-7	TRBV19	TGTGCCAGTAGTACGATGTCGGGGGGGCTTTACGAGCAGTACTTC	CASSTMSGGLYEQYF
.	.	TRBJ1-2	TRBV3-1/TRBV3-2	TGTGCCAGCAGCCCTTTCTCAAGGGGAGGGAACTATGGCTACACCTTC	CASSPFSRGGNYGYTF
.	.	TRBJ1-1	TRBV12-3/TRBV12-4	TGTGCCAGCAGTTTCAAGGAGGAAGCTTTCTTT	CASSFKEEAFF
TRBD2	.	TRBJ2-1	TRBV12-5	TGTGCTAGTGGTTTGGTACGGGCTAGCGGGAGGGCCGGGAATGAGCAGTTCTTC	CASGLVRASGRAGNEQFF
TRBD2	few	TRBJ2-1	TRBV7-9	TGTGCCAGCAGCTTAGCGCCTAGTCTAGCGGGGTACAATGAGCAGTTCTTC	CASSLAPSLAGYNEQFF
TRBD2	.	TRBJ2-2	TRBV5-1	TGCGCCAGCAGCATAACGACTAGCGGGAGCACCGGGGAGCTGTTTTTT	CASSITTSGSTGELFF
TRBD1	.	TRBJ1-1	TRBV5-1	TGCGCCAGCAGCATCTACAGGGGAGGCACTGAAGCTTTCTTT	CASSIYRGGTEAFF
.	.	TRBJ1-5	TRBV30	TGTGCCTGGAGTGCCTCAGTGACAAATCAGCCCCAGCATTTT	CAWSASVTNQPQHF
.	.	TRBJ1-1	TRBV7-2	TGTGCCAGCAGCTTCAGTCGGGGGAGCACTGAAGCTTTCTTT	CASSFSRGSTEAFF
TRBD2	.	TRBJ2-7	TRBV7-2	TGTGCCAGCAGCGCCCGGGGGGGCTACGAGCAGTACTTC	CASSARGGYEQYF
TRBD1	.	TRBJ2-5	TRBV7-2	TGTGCCAGCAGCTTACTTTTTTTCGGGACAGGTGGAGAGACCCAGTACTTC	CASSLLFFGTGGETQYF
.	.	TRBJ2-1	TRBV6-6	TGTGCCAGCAGTTACGGGCCCAACAATGAGCAGTTCTTC	CASSYGPNNEQFF
TRBD1	.	TRBJ1-1	TRBV30	TGTGCCTGGAGTCCCGGACAGGGCGGTAGGGCTTTCTTT	CAWSPGQGGRAFF
.	.	TRBJ1-2	TRBV12-3/TRBV12-4	TGTGCCAGCAGTTGGGTAGGGGGAAATGGCTACACCTTC	CASSWVGGNGYTF
.	.	TRBJ2-5	TRBV5-1	TGCGCCAGCAGGGAGAGTGGGGAGACCCAGTACTTC	CASRESGETQYF
TRBD1	.	TRBJ1-5	TRBV19	TGTGCCAGTAGTTCGGGGGGGGGACAGTCGCGTCATCAGCCCCAGCATTTT	CASSSGGGQSRHQPQHF
TRBD1	.	TRBJ1-1	TRBV6-5	TGTGCCAGCAGACGGACAGGGGTGGAGACTGAAGCTTTCTTT	CASRRTGVETEAFF
.	.	TRBJ2-5	TRBV11-1	TGTGCCAGCAGCTTAGGTGTCCGAGAGACCCAGTACTTC	CASSLGVRETQYF
TRBD1	.	TRBJ2-1	TRBV11-1	TGTGCCAGCAGCAAGACCGGGACAGATTACAATGAGCAGTTCTTC	CASSKTGTDYNEQFF
TRBD1	.	TRBJ2-4	TRBV27	TGTGCCAGCAGTCTAAGGACAGGGGGAGCCAAAAACATTCAGTACTTC	CASSLRTGGAKNIQYF
.	few	TRBJ1-2	TRBV19	TGTGCCAGTAGTATAGCCCGACAGAACCTTGGCTACACCTTC	CASSIARQNLGYTF
.	.	TRBJ1-1	TRBV19	TGTGCCAGTAGTCAGACAGAGAACACTGAAGCTTTCTTT	CASSQTENTEAFF
TRBD2	.	TRBJ2-1	TRBV28	TGTGCCAGCAGTTTACTGGGACTAGCGGGAGGGCCAAGAGGTTACAATGAGCAGTTCTTC	CASSLLGLAGGPRGYNEQFF
.	.	TRBJ2-2	TRBV7-6	TGTGCCAGCAGCTTCACTAGCACCGGGGAGCTGTTTTTT	CASSFTSTGELFF
TRBD1	.	TRBJ1-2	TRBV24-1	TGTGCCACCAGACCCGGGACAGGGTTCGGCTACACCTTC	CATRPGTGFGYTF
.	.	TRBJ2-2	TRBV6-2/TRBV6-3	TGTGCCAGCAGTAACACCCTACTGGGGGCCCTCGGGGAGCTGTTTTTT	CASSNTLLGALGELFF
.	few	TRBJ1-6	TRBV6-6	TGTGCCAGCAGTTCGATCATGAGCTCCTATAATTCACCCCTCCACTTT	CASSSIMSSYNSPLHF